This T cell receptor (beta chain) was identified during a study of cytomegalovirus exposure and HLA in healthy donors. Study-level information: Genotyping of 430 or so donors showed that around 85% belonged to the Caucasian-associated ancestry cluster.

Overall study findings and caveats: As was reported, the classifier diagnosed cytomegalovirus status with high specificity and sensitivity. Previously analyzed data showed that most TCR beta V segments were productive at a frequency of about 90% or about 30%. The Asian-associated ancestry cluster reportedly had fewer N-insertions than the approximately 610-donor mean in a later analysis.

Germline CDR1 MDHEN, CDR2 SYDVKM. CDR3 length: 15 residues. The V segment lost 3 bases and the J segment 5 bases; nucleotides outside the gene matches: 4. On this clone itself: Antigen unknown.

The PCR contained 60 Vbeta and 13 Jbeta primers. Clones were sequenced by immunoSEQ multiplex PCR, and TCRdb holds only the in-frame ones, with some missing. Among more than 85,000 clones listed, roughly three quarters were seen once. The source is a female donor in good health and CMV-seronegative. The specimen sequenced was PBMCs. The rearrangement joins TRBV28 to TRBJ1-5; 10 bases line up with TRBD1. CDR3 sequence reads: CASSLGTGVDQPQHF. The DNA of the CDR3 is TGTGCCAGCAGTTTGGGGACAGGGGTGGATCAGCCCCAGCATTTT.